This T cell receptor beta chain was found in a study of spatial heterogeneity in lung cancer. In the study overall: The approximately 70 donors had untreated early-stage non-small cell lung cancer. Combinations of a unique TCR and a UMI were tallied in raw reads, and on average each appeared more than ten times. Findings of the study overall: In blood, ubiquitous expanded tumor TCRs appeared more at resection than follow-up.

Time point here: blood taken at disease recurrence. Extraction of whole RNA from tumor, nontumor lung or frozen PBMC preceded unsorted sequencing. Every cDNA TCR molecule received its own unique molecular identifier. TCRdb recomputed calls from the 5' RACE reads with MiXCR, one row per CDR3 protein. The sample includes around 10,000 distinct CDR3 sequences, under 4% of them seen just once. Remarks on this clonotype: Its antigen is not identified. This beta chain lies outside the target of a library built for alpha chains; its clone size means little.

CDR3 size: 14 residues. Germline-derived CDR1 and CDR2 are MNHNS and SASEGT. The ends were cut back, 4 bases at V and 2 bases at J, with 10 bases in the middle. The sequenced sample was PBMCs, obtained at recurrence. The source is a female donor with early-stage non-small cell lung cancer. The chain carries TRBV6-1 and TRBJ2-3; D gene uncertain. This chain's CDR3 is CASSGALATDTQYF. The DNA of the CDR3 is TGTGCCAGCAGTGGGGCCTTAGCCACAGATACGCAGTATTTT.